Listed below are T cell receptor beta chains from one sample, sequenced in a study of cytomegalovirus exposure and HLA in healthy donors. TCRdb's table, derived via immunoSEQ multiplex PCR, lists solely in-frame clones and lacks some. The sample gives over 65,000 clones, 85% to 95% of which show up once; under 2% is in the top ten. Sequencing was done on a sample of PBMCs. These receptors originate from a woman between 18 and 30 years old in good health and CMV-seropositive. The CDR3 runs from the conserved cysteine through the conserved F or W. The order of the fields is D gene, V gene, clone size, J gene, CDR3 DNA, CDR3 protein. The D gene is left open where the match is weak. Expanded clones get a size class; other rows say once, few or many, or leave the size out.

>-|TRBV28|-|TRBJ1-3
TGTGCCAGCAGTAAGACAGCCTCTGGAAACACCATATATTTT
CASSKTASGNTIYF
>-|TRBV30|-|TRBJ2-3
TGTGCCTGGAGTGTAATCGCCTTTAGGGGGGATACGCAGTATTTT
CAWSVIAFRGDTQYF
>-|TRBV11-2|once|TRBJ2-1
TGTGCCAGCAGACCTGCATCGATGGCCAACTCCTACAATGAGCAGTTCTTC
CASRPASMANSYNEQFF
>TRBD1|TRBV7-9|-|TRBJ2-7
TGTGCCAGCAGCACGGACAGGGACTTCGACGAGCAGTACTTC
CASSTDRDFDEQYF
>TRBD2|TRBV14|-|TRBJ2-5
TGTGCCAGCAGCCCGTGGGGGGGACCAAAGGACTCACAAGAGACCCAGTACTTC
CASSPWGGPKDSQETQYF
>-|TRBV19|-|TRBJ2-5
TGTGCCAGTAGCCCGGGAATGGAGACCCAGTACTTC
CASSPGMETQYF
>-|TRBV29-1|few|TRBJ1-1
TGCAGCGTGCTACAGCACCCGAACACTGAAGCTTTCTTT
CSVLQHPNTEAFF
>-|TRBV11-2|-|TRBJ2-3
TGTGCCAGCAGCTTAGCCGACAGTCGCCGAGATACGCAGTATTTT
CASSLADSRRDTQYF
>-|TRBV7-6|-|TRBJ2-5
TGTGCCAGCAGCCAGACTAGGTGGCACGGAGAGACCCAGTACTTC
CASSQTRWHGETQYF
>-|TRBV4-3|-|TRBJ1-2
TGCGCCAGCAGCCAAGAAAACGCGGCTAACTATGGCTACACCTTC
CASSQENAANYGYTF
>TRBD2|TRBV4-1|-|TRBJ2-6
TGCGCCAGCAGCCGGAGACTAGCGGGGGACTCTGGGGCCAACGTCCTGACTTTC
CASSRRLAGDSGANVLTF
>-|TRBV4-3|-|TRBJ2-1
TGCGCCAGCAGCCAAGTGGTGGGGGGGCTTAGTGAGCAGTTCTTC
CASSQVVGGLSEQFF
>TRBD1|TRBV11-3|-|TRBJ1-2
TGTGCCAGCAGCTTAGGGGACAGGGACGGTGGCTACACCTTC
CASSLGDRDGGYTF
>-|TRBV11-3|-|TRBJ1-1
TGTGCCAGCAGCTTTAATTTAGGGGACACTGAAGCTTTCTTT
CASSFNLGDTEAFF
>-|TRBV4-2|-|TRBJ1-4
TGTGCCAGCAGCCATTACTCGGAGGGCAAACTGTTTTTT
CASSHYSEGKLFF
>-|TRBV21-1|-|TRBJ2-3
TGTGCCAGCAGGGGAGGGAGGGACGCAGATACGCAGTATTTT
CASRGGRDADTQYF
>-|TRBV6-5|-|TRBJ1-1
TGTGCCAGCAGTTACTCGGACAGTTTGAACACTGAAGCTTTCTTT
CASSYSDSLNTEAFF
>-|TRBV30|-|TRBJ1-1
TGTGCCTGGAACCCCATCGCCTCGGGGGTTGAAGCTTTCTTT
CAWNPIASGVEAFF
>-|TRBV2|-|TRBJ2-1
TGTGCCAGCAGCCAAAAAGTCAGCAATGAGCAGTTCTTC
CASSQKVSNEQFF
>-|TRBV2|-|TRBJ1-2
TGTGCCAGCAGTGAGGGCTTAAGGAACAACCCGAACCGTTACTATGGCTACACCTTC
CASSEGLRNNPNRYYGYTF
>TRBD1|TRBV11-2|-|TRBJ1-3
TGTGCCAGCAGCTCAGGGGGACAGAACTCTGGAAACACCATATATTTT
CASSSGGQNSGNTIYF
>TRBD2|TRBV15|-|TRBJ2-3
TGTGCCACCAGAGCCGGACTAGCGGGAAACACAGATACGCAGTATTTT
CATRAGLAGNTDTQYF
>-|TRBV6-4|-|TRBJ2-1
TGTGCCAGCAGTGTTCAAGGGGATCATTACAATGAGCAGTTCTTC
CASSVQGDHYNEQFF
>TRBD2|TRBV2|once|TRBJ2-3
TGTGCCAGCTTCCTTCACATAGCGGGAATGCGAGATACGCAGTATTTT
CASFLHIAGMRDTQYF
>-|TRBV2|-|TRBJ2-7
TGTGCCAGCAGGCTAGCCTACGAGCAGTACTTC
CASRLAYEQYF
>-|TRBV9|-|TRBJ1-2
TGTGCCAGCAGCGTAGTGGGCAGTCAAACGGGGGGCTACACCTTC
CASSVVGSQTGGYTF
>TRBD1|TRBV5-5|-|TRBJ1-5
TGTGCCAGCAGCGGTGGACAGGGGGGTAGCAATCAGCCCCAGCATTTT
CASSGGQGGSNQPQHF
>TRBD1|TRBV5-1|few|TRBJ2-1
TGCGCCAGCAGCACGGGACAGGGGGGTAATGAGCAGTTCTTC
CASSTGQGGNEQFF
>-|TRBV7-9|-|TRBJ2-7
TGTGCCAGCAGCCCGGACAGAGAGCCCTACGAGCAGTACTTC
CASSPDREPYEQYF
>-|TRBV10-3|-|TRBJ2-3
TGTGCCATCAGTGAAAAGGGGTTGGGCACAGATACGCAGTATTTT
CAISEKGLGTDTQYF
>-|TRBV7-7|-|TRBJ1-5
TGTGCCAGCAGCTTAGCCGACTATAGCAATCAGCCCCAGCATTTT
CASSLADYSNQPQHF
>TRBD1|TRBV7-8|-|TRBJ2-5
TGTGCCAGCAGCTCCGGACAGGGCTCCTACCAAGAGACCCAGTACTTC
CASSSGQGSYQETQYF
>TRBD2|TRBV6-5|-|TRBJ2-1
TGTGCCAGCAGTTACGACCGTCTAGCGGCCAATGAGCAGTTCTTC
CASSYDRLAANEQFF
>-|TRBV6-5|-|TRBJ2-5
TGTGCCAGCAGCCGCGCAACCCCACAAGAGACCCAGTACTTC
CASSRATPQETQYF
>TRBD1|TRBV7-9|-|TRBJ1-5
TGTGCCAGCAGCTCGACAGGGAAGGATCAGCCCCAGCATTTT
CASSSTGKDQPQHF
>TRBD2|TRBV18|-|TRBJ2-1
TGTGCCAGCTCACCAAGTATAAGCGGGGACTATGCCAATGAGCAGTTCTTC
CASSPSISGDYANEQFF
>-|TRBV3-1/TRBV3-2|-|TRBJ2-1
TGTGCCAGCTGGCATGAGCAGTTCTTC
CASWHEQFF
>TRBD2|TRBV30|-|TRBJ2-1
TGTGCCTGGCTCGCGGGAGGGCCCTACAATGAGCAGTTCTTC
CAWLAGGPYNEQFF
>TRBD1|TRBV27|-|TRBJ1-2
TGTGCCAGCAGTCAGGGGGGCTTTCTCTATGGCTACACCTTC
CASSQGGFLYGYTF
>-|TRBV7-9|-|TRBJ1-2
TGTGCCAGCAGCCCGGGGACATTTAACTATGGCTACACCTTC
CASSPGTFNYGYTF
>-|TRBV30|-|TRBJ2-7
TGTGCCTGGGCGGAGGGGGGACTAAGCGGGATATGGGGAGGGTCCTACGAGCAGTACTTC
CAWAEGGLSGIWGGSYEQYF
>TRBD2|TRBV7-2|-|TRBJ2-7
TGTGCCAGCAGCGCCACACTAGCGGGGGGCTACGAGCAGTACTTC
CASSATLAGGYEQYF
>TRBD1|TRBV19|-|TRBJ1-1
TGTGCCAGTAGTTTGGGACAGCGAAACACTGAAGCTTTCTTT
CASSLGQRNTEAFF
>-|TRBV5-1|-|TRBJ1-2
TGCGCCAGCAGCTTGGCCGGAGACAACTATGGCTACACCTTC
CASSLAGDNYGYTF
>TRBD2|TRBV5-1|few|TRBJ2-2
TGCGCCAGCAGTCCTAGCGGGACCGGGGAGCTGTTTTTT
CASSPSGTGELFF
>-|TRBV5-6|-|TRBJ2-1
TGTGCCAGCAGCTTGGGGGAGCCGGGCAATGAGCAGTTCTTC
CASSLGEPGNEQFF
>-|TRBV11-3|-|TRBJ1-6
TGTGCCAGCAGCTCCGTGACAGCGTCACCCCTCCACTTT
CASSSVTASPLHF
>-|TRBV18|-|TRBJ1-2
TGTGCCAGCTCACCACGGAAACAGGATGGCTACACCTTC
CASSPRKQDGYTF
>-|TRBV25-1|once|TRBJ1-2
TGTGCCAGCAGTACCCCAGGGGACTATGGCTACACCTTC
CASSTPGDYGYTF
>TRBD2|TRBV4-2|once|TRBJ2-3
TGTGCCAGCAGCCAAGATCCCCCCGGGACTAGAGGACGCACAGATACGCAGTATTTT
CASSQDPPGTRGRTDTQYF
>TRBD2|TRBV30|-|TRBJ2-3
TGTGCCTGGAGCGGAGCGGGGGGCACCACAGATACGCAGTATTTT
CAWSGAGGTTDTQYF
>TRBD1|TRBV13|-|TRBJ1-6
TGTGCCAGCAGCACCCCCGGGACAGGGAGAAATTCACCCCTCCACTTT
CASSTPGTGRNSPLHF
>-|TRBV6-5|once|TRBJ2-5
TGTGCCAGCAGGCGATTTTTCCAAGAGACCCAGTACTTC
CASRRFFQETQYF
>-|TRBV27|-|TRBJ1-2
TGTGCCAGCAAAAACTCGGTCGGGGGCTATGGCTACACCTTC
CASKNSVGGYGYTF
>TRBD1|TRBV7-9|-|TRBJ2-7
TGTGCCAGCAGCTCAAGCCTTCGACAGGGCTACGAGCAGTACTTC
CASSSSLRQGYEQYF